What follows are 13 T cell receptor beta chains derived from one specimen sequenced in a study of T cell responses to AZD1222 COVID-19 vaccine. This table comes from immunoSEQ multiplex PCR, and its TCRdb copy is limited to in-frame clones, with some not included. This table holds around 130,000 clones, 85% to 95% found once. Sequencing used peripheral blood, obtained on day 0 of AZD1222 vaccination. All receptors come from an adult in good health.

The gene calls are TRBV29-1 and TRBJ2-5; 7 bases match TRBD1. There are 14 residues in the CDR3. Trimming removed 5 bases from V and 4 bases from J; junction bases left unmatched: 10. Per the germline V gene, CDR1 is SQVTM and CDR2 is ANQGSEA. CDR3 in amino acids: CSVRQTGHRETQYF. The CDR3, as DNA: TGCAGCGTTCGACAGACAGGGCACCGAGAGACCCAGTACTTC.

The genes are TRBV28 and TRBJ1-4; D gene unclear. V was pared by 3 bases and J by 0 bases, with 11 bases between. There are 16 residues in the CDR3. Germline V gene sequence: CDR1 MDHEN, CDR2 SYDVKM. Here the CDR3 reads CASSFWQVATNEKLFF. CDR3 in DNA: TGTGCCAGCAGTTTCTGGCAGGTTGCAACTAATGAAAAACTGTTTTTT.

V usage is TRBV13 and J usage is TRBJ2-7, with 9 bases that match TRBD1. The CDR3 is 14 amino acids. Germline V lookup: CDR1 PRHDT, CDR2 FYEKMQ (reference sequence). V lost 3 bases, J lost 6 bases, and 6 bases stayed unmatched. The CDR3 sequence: CASSFRDREGEQYF. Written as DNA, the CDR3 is TGTGCCAGCAGCTTCCGGGACAGGGAGGGCGAGCAGTACTTC.

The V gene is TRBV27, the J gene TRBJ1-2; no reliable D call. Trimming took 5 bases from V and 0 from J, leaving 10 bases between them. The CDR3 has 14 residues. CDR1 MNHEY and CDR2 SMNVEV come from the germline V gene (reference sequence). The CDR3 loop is CASSLDESNYGYTF. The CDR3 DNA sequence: TGTGCCAGCAGTCTGGACGAATCTAACTATGGCTACACCTTC.

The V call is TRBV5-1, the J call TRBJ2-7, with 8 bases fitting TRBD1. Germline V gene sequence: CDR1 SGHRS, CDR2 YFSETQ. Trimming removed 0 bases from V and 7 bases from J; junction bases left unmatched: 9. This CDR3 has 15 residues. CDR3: CASSLGGQGAREQYF. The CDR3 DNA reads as TGCGCCAGCAGCTTGGGTGGGCAGGGGGCGCGGGAGCAGTACTTC.

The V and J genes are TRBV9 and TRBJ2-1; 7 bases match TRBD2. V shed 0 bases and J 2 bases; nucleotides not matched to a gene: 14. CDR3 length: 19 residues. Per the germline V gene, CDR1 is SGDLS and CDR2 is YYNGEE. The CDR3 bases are TGTGCCAGCAGCGTAGGGGGTAAGGAAACTAGCGAGGCCTACAATGAGCAGTTCTTC. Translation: CASSVGGKETSEAYNEQFF.

CDR3 coding DNA: TGTGCCACCGTTCCGAGGACAGGAAGCTCCTATAATTCACCCCTCCACTTT. Translating gives CATVPRTGSSYNSPLHF. This sequence joins TRBV28 and TRBJ1-6; the match to TRBD1 covers 7 bases. The ends lost 10 bases at V and 0 bases at J; junction bases unmatched: 12. Germline CDR1 MDHEN, CDR2 SYDVKM. This CDR3 has 17 amino acids.

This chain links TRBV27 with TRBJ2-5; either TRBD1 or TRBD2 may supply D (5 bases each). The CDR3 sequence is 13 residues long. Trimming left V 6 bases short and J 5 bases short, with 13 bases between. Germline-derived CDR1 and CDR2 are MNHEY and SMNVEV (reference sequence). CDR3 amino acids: CASSFTGGETQYF. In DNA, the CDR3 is TGTGCCAGCAGCTTTACAGGAGGTGAGACCCAGTACTTC.

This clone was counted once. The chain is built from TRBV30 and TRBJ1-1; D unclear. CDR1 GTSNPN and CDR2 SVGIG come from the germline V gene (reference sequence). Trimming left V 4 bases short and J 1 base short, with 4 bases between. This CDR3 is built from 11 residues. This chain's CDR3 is CAWIENTEAFF. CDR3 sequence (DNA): TGTGCCTGGATCGAGAACACTGAAGCTTTCTTT.

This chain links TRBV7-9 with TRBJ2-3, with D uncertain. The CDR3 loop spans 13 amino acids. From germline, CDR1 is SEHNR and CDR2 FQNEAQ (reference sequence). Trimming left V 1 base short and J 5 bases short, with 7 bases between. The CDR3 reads CASSLGVGDTQYF. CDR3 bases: TGTGCCAGCAGCTTAGGAGTTGGAGATACGCAGTATTTT. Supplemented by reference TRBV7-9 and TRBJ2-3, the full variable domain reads DTGVSQNPRHKITKRGQNVTFRCDPISEHNRLYWYRQTLGQGPEFLTYFQNEAQLEKSRLLSDRFSAERPKGSFSTLEIQRTEQGDSAMYLCASSLGVGDTQYFGPGTRLTVL.

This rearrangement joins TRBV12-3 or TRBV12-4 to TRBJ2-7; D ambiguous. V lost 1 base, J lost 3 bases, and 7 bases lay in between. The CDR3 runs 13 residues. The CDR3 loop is CASSLGILYEQYF. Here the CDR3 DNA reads TGTGCCAGCAGTTTAGGGATCCTCTACGAGCAGTACTTC.

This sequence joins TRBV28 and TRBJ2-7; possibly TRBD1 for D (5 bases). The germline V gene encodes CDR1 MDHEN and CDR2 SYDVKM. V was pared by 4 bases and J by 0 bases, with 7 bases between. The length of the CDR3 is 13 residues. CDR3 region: CASSYRSSYEQYF. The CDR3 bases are TGTGCCAGCAGTTACAGGTCCTCCTACGAGCAGTACTTC.

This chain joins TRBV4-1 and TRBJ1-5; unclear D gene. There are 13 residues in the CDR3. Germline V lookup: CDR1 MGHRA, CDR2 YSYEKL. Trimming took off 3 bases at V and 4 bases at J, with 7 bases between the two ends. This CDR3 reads CASSHGPNQPQHF. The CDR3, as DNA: TGCGCCAGCAGCCATGGACCGAATCAGCCCCAGCATTTT.